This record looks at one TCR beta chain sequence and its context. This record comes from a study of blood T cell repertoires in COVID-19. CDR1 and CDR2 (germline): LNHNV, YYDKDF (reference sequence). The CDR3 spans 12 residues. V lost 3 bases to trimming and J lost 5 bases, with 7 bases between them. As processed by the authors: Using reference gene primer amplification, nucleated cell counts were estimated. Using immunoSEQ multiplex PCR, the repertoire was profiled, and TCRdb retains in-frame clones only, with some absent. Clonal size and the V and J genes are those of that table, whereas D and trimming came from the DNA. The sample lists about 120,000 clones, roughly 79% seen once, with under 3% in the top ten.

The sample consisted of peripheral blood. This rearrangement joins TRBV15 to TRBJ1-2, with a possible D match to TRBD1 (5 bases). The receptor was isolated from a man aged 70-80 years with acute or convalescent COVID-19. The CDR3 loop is CATSSGQYGYTF. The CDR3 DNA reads TGTGCCACCAGCAGTGGACAATATGGCTACACCTTC.